These 6 T cell receptor beta chains were all obtained from the same sample, sequenced in a study of cytomegalovirus exposure and HLA in healthy donors (dated by TCRdb to about 2017). The library was produced with the immunoSEQ multiplex PCR assay. For the multiplex PCR, a mixture combining 60 forward primers for TCR Vbeta segments and 13 reverse primers for TCR Jbeta segments was used. Imported from immuneACCESS, the table was reduced by TCRdb to in-frame sequences with V and J called. These copies leave out some clones; in studies compared against another copy, an unresolved V gene accounts for under half, and the cause of the remainder is not known. Present in this sample are around 150,000 clones, 75% to 85% of which were seen just once. The ten largest clones represent around 5% of the sample. Sequencing was done on a sample of PBMCs. The origin of the receptors is a man aged 30 to 45 in good health and CMV-seronegative.

The rearrangement joins TRBV27 to TRBJ2-1; tentative D call: TRBD2 (7 bases). CDR1 and CDR2 (germline): MNHEY, SMNVEV (reference sequence). V was trimmed by 4 bases and J by 9 bases, leaving 22 bases between them. The CDR3 consists of 16 residues. The CDR3 bases are TGTGCCAGCAGTTCGATCACCCAAGGGGGAGGGGGTGAGCAGTTCTTC. Its protein product is CASSSITQGGGGEQFF.

V gene TRBV28 combines with J gene TRBJ2-7, with D perhaps matching TRBD1 (5 bases). CDR1 and CDR2 from the germline V gene are MDHEN and SYDVKM. The V gene lost 4 bases and the J gene lost 5 bases, with 15 bases spanning the gap. This CDR3 is 14 amino acids long. Written as DNA, the CDR3 is TGTGCCAGCAGTTCCAGGGTTTCTCCCAACGAGCAGTACTTC. Protein: CASSSRVSPNEQYF.

J is TRBJ1-5 and V is TRBV11-2; maybe TRBD1 (5 bases). This CDR3 comprises 15 residues. CDR1 and CDR2 (germline): SGHAT, FQNNGV. V was clipped by 1 base and J by 6 bases, with 13 bases between them. The CDR3 sequence is CASSLGQSEFQPQHF. The CDR3 bases are TGTGCCAGCAGCTTAGGACAGAGTGAATTTCAGCCCCAGCATTTT.

The chain recombines TRBV6-5 with TRBJ1-2, with TRBD1 as a possible D gene (5 bases). The germline gives CDR1 MNHEY, CDR2 SVGAGI. The CDR3 runs 12 residues. Trimming removed 6 bases from V and 2 bases from J, with 7 bases in between. Here the CDR3 reads CASSDRNYGYTF. CDR3 nucleotide sequence: TGTGCCAGCAGCGACAGAAACTATGGCTACACCTTC.

The rearrangement joins TRBV6-1 to TRBJ1-1, with 7 bases aligning to TRBD1. The CDR3 covers 14 residues. Germline V gene lookup returns CDR1 MNHNS and CDR2 SASEGT. J lost 8 bases, V lost 5 bases, and 11 bases had no gene match. The CDR3 region has the DNA TGTGCCAGCAGTCACCAGGGGGGACAGCAAGAAGCTTTCTTT. It specifies CASSHQGGQQEAFF.

V gene TRBV5-8 combines with J gene TRBJ2-3, with 7 bases aligning to TRBD2. The CDR3 loop spans 17 amino acids. Trimming at V came to 7 bases and at J to 3 bases, leaving 17 bases not matched to a gene. Germline-derived CDR1 and CDR2 are SGHTS and YDEGEE. CDR3 region: CASHAPQLLAATDTQYF. In DNA, the CDR3 is TGTGCCAGCCACGCCCCCCAACTCCTAGCGGCTACAGATACGCAGTATTTT.